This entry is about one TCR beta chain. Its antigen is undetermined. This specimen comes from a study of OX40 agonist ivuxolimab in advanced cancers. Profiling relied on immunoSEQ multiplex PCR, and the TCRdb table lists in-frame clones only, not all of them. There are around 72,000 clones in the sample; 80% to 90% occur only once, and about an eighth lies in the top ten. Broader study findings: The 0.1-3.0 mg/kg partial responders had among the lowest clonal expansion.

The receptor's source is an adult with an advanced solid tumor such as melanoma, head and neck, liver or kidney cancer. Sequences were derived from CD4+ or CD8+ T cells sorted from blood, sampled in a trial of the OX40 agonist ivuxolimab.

In DNA, the CDR3 is TGTGCCAGCAGCTGGGACAGGATAGATGGCTACACCTTC. Protein: CASSWDRIDGYTF. V is TRBV5-5 and J is TRBJ1-2, with TRBD1 identical over 8 bases. J gave up 6 bases and V 3 bases, and 4 bases lay outside the gene matches. The germline V gene encodes CDR1 SGHKS and CDR2 YYEKEE (reference sequence). This CDR3 spans 13 amino acids.